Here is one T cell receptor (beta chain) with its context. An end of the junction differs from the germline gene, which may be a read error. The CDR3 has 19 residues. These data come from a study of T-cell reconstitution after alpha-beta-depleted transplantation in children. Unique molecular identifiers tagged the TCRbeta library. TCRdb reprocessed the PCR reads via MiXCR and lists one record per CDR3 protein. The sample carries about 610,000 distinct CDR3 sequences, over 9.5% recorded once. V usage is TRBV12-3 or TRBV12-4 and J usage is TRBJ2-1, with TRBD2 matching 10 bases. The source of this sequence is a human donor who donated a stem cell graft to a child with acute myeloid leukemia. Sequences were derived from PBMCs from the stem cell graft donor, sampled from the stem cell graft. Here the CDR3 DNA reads TGTGCCCGCAGTATACAGGGAGGTATGGGGACTAGCGCCTACAATGAGCAGTTCTTC. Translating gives CARSIQGGMGTSAYNEQFF.